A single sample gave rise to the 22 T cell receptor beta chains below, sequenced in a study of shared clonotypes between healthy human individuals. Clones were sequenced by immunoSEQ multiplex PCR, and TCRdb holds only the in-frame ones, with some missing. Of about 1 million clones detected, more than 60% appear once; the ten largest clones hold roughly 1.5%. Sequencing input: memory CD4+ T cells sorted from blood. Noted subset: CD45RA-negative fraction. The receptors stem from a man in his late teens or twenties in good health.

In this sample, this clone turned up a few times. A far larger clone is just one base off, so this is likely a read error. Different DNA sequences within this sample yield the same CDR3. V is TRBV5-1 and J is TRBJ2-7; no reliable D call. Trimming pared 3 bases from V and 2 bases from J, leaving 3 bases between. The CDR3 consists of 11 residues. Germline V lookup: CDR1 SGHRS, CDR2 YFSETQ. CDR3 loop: CASSSAYEQYF. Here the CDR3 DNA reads TGCGCCAGCAGCTCTGCCTACGAGCAGTACTTC.

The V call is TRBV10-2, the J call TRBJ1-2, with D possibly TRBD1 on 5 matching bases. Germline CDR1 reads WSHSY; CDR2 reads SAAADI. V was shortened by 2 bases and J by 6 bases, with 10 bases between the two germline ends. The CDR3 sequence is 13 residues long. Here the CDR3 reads CASSEQGINGYTF. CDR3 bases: TGCGCCAGCAGTGAGCAGGGTATCAATGGCTACACCTTC.

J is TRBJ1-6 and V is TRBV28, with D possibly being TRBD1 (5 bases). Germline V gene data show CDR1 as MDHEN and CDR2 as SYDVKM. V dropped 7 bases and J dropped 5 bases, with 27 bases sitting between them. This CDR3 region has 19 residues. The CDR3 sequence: CASIGETSREGLHNSPLHF. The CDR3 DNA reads TGTGCCAGCATAGGGGAGACGTCCAGGGAGGGTCTCCATAATTCACCCCTCCACTTT. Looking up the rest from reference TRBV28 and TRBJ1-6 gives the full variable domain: DVKVTQSSRYLVKRTGEKVFLECVQDMDHENMFWYRQDPGLGLRLIYFSYDVKMKEKGDIPEGYSVSREKKERFSLILESASTNQTSMYLCASIGETSREGLHNSPLHFGNGTRLTVT.

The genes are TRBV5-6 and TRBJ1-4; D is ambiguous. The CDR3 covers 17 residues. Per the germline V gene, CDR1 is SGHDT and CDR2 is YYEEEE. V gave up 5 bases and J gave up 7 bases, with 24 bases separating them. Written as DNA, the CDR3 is TGTGCCAGCAGTTACGGTTCCTCGATCATTTCGGGTGAAAAACTGTTTTTT. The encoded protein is CASSYGSSIISGEKLFF.

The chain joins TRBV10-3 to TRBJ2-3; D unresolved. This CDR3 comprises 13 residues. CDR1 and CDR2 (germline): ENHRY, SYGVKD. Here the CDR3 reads CAPPTRSTDTQYF. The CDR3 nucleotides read TGTGCTCCTCCAACACGGAGCACAGATACGCAGTATTTT.

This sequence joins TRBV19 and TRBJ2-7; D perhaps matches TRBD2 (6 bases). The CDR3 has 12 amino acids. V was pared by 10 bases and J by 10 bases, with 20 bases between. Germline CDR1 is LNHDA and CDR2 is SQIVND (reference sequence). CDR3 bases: TGTGCCATCGCCCTTCTTGGGGGGTATCAGTACTTC. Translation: CAIALLGGYQYF.

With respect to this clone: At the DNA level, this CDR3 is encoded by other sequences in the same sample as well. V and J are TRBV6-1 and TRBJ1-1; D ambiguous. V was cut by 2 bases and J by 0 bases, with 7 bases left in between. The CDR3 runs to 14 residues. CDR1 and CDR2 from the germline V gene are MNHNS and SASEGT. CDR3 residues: CASSEKGMNTEAFF. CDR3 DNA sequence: TGTGCCAGCAGTGAAAAAGGAATGAACACTGAAGCTTTCTTT.

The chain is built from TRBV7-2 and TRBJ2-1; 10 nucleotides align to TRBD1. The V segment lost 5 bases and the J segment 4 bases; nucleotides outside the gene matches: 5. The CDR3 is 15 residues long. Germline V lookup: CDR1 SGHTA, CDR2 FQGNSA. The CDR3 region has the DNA TGTGCCAGCAGCCCGGGACAGGGGAAGTACAATGAGCAGTTCTTC. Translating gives CASSPGQGKYNEQFF.

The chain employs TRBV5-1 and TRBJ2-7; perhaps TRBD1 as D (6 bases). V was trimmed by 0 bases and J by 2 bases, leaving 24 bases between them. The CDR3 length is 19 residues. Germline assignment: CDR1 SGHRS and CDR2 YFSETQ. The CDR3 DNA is TGCGCCAGCAGCTTGGTTAGTACAAAGGGCACGGGACAAACCTACGAGCAGTACTTC. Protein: CASSLVSTKGTGQTYEQYF.

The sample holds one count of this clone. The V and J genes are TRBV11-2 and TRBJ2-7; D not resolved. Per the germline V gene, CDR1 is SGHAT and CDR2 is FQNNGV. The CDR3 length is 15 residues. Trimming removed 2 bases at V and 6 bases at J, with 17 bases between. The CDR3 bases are TGTGCCAGCAGCTTATACGGCGGTGTAGGAAGCGAGCAGTACTTC. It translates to CASSLYGGVGSEQYF.

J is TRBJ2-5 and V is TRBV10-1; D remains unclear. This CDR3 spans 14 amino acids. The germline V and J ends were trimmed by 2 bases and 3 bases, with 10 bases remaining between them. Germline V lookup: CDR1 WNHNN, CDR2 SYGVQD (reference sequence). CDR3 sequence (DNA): TGCGCCAGCAGTGAGGTTGGAGTAGAAGAGACCCAGTACTTC. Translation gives CASSEVGVEETQYF.

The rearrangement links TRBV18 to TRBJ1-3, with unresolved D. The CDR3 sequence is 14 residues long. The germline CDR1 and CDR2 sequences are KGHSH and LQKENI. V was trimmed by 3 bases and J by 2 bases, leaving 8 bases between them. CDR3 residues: CASSPNSPGNTIYF. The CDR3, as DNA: TGTGCCAGCTCACCGAACTCTCCTGGAAACACCATATATTTT.

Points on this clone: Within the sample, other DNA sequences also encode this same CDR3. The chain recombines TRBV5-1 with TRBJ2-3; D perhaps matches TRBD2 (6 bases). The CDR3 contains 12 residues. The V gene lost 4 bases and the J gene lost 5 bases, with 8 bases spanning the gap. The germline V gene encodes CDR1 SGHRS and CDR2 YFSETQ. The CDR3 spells CASSPEGDTQYF. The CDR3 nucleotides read TGCGCCAGCAGCCCGGAGGGAGATACGCAGTATTTT.

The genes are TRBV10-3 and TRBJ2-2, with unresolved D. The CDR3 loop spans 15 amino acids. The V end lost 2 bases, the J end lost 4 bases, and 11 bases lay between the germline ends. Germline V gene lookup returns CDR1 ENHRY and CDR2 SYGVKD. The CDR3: CAISEPFRSTGELFF. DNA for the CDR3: TGTGCCATCAGTGAGCCCTTCAGAAGCACCGGGGAGCTGTTTTTT.

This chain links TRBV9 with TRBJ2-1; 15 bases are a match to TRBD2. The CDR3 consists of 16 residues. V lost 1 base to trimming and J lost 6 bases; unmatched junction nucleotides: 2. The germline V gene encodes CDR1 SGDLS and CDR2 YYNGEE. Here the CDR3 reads CASSVQGLAGGNEQFF. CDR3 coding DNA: TGTGCCAGCAGCGTACAGGGACTAGCGGGGGGCAATGAGCAGTTCTTC. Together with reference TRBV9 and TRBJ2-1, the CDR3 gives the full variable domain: DSGVTQTPKHLITATGQRVTLRCSPRSGDLSVYWYQQSLDQGLQFLIQYYNGEERAKGNILERFSAQQFPDLHSELNLSSLELGDSALYFCASSVQGLAGGNEQFFGPGTRLTVL.

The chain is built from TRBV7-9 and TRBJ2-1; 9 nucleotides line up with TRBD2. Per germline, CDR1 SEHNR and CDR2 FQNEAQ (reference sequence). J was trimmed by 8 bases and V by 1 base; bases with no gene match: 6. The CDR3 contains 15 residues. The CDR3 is CASSLGGGAPDEQFF. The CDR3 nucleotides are TGTGCCAGCAGCTTAGGCGGGGGGGCCCCGGATGAGCAGTTCTTC. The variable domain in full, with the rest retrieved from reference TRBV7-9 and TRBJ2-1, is DTGVSQNPRHKITKRGQNVTFRCDPISEHNRLYWYRQTLGQGPEFLTYFQNEAQLEKSRLLSDRFSAERPKGSFSTLEIQRTEQGDSAMYLCASSLGGGAPDEQFFGPGTRLTVL.

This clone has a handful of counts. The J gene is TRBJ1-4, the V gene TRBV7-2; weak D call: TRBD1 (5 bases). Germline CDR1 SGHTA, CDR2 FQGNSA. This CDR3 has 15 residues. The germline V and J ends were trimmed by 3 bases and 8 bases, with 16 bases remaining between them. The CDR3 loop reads CASSLRGRPGEKLFF. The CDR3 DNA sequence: TGTGCCAGCAGCTTGAGGGGCAGGCCAGGGGAAAAACTGTTTTTT.

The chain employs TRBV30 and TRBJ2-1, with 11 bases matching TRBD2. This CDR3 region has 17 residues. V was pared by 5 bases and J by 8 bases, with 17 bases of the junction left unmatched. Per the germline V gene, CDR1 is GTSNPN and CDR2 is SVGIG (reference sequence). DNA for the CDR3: TGTGCCTGGGAGCCCAAAAAAACTAGCGGGAGCATCCATGAGCAGTTCTTC. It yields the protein CAWEPKKTSGSIHEQFF.

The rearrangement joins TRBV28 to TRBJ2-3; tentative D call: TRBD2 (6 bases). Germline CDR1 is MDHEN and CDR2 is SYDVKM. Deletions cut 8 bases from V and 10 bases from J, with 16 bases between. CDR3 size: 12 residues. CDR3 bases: TGTGCCAGCCATATTAGCGGTCGGCCGCAGTATTTT. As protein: CASHISGRPQYF.

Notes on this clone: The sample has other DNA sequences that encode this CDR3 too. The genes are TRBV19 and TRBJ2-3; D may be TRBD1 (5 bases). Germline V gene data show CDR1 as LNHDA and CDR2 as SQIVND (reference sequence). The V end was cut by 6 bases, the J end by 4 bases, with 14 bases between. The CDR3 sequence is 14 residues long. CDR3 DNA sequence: TGTGCCAGTAGAGACAGAGGACGGGCAGATACGCAGTATTTT. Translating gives CASRDRGRADTQYF.

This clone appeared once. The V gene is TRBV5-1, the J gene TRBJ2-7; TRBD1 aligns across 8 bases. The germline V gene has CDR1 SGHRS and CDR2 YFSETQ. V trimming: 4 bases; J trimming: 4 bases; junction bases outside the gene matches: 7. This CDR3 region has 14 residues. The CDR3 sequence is CASSATTGGYEQYF. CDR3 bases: TGCGCCAGCAGCGCTACTACAGGGGGGTACGAGCAGTACTTC.

CDR3 sequence reads: CASSLGAVNNSPLHF. The CDR3 nucleotides read TGTGCCAGCAGCTTAGGAGCGGTGAATAATTCACCCCTCCACTTT. The J gene is TRBJ1-6, the V gene TRBV7-8, with D uncertain. Trimming left V 1 base short and J 5 bases short, with 9 bases between. CDR1 and CDR2 (germline): SGHVS, FQNEAQ. This CDR3 has 15 amino acids.